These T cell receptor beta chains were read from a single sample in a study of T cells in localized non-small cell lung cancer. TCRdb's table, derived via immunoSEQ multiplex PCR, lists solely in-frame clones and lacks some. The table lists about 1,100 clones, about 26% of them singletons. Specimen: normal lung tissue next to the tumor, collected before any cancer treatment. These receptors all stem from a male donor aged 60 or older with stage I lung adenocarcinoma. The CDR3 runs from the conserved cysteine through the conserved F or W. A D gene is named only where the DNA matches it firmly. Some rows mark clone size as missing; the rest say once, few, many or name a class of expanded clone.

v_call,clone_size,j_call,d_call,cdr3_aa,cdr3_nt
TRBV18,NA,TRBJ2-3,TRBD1,CASSPPRTGVLADTQYF,TGTGCCAGCTCACCGCCCAGGACAGGGGTTTTAGCAGATACGCAGTATTTT
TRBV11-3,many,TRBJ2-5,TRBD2,CASSLEAGGEETQYF,TGTGCCAGCAGCTTAGAAGCGGGGGGGGAAGAGACCCAGTACTTC
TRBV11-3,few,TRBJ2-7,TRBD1,CASSSPDRASYEQYF,TGTGCCAGCAGCTCCCCGGACAGGGCTTCCTACGAGCAGTACTTC
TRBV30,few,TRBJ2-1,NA,CACETVRGREQFF,TGTGCCTGTGAGACAGTTAGGGGACGTGAGCAGTTCTTC
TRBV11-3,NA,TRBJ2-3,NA,CASSAKPGTQRDTQYF,TGTGCCAGCAGCGCCAAACCGGGGACTCAAAGGGATACGCAGTATTTT
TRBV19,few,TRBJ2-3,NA,CATRDIDTDTQYF,TGTGCCACCCGGGACATAGACACAGATACGCAGTATTTT
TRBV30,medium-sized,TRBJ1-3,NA,CAWSGNSGNTIYF,TGTGCCTGGAGCGGGAACTCTGGAAACACCATATATTTT
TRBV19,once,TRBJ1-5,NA,CASSTQVHQPQHF,TGTGCCAGTAGTACACAGGTTCATCAGCCCCAGCATTTT
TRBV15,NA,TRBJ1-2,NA,CATSRDEPYYGYTF,TGTGCCACCAGCAGAGATGAACCGTACTATGGCTACACCTTC
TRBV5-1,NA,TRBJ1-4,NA,CASSGGAANEKLFF,TGCGCCAGCAGCGGAGGGGCGGCTAATGAAAAACTGTTTTTT
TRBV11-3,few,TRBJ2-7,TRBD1,CASSLGQGPYEQYF,TGTGCCAGCAGCTTAGGACAGGGACCCTACGAGCAGTACTTC
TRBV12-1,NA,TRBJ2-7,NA,CASSAKTGRAYEQYF,TGTGCCAGCAGCGCGAAGACAGGGCGAGCGTACGAGCAGTACTTC
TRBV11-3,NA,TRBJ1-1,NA,CASSWGSLNTEAFF,TGTGCCAGCAGTTGGGGGTCCCTGAACACTGAAGCTTTCTTT
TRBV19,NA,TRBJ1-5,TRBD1,CATALGGTGASNQPQHF,TGTGCCACCGCATTAGGGGGGACAGGGGCTAGCAATCAGCCCCAGCATTTT
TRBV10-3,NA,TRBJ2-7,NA,CAISEGRTYEQYF,TGTGCCATCAGTGAGGGAAGGACCTACGAGCAGTACTTC
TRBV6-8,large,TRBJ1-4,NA,CASSREGLAGEKLFF,TGTGCCAGCAGTCGCGAAGGGTTGGCCGGGGAAAAACTGTTTTTT
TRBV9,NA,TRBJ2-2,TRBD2,CASSVPAGGLPGELFF,TGTGCCAGCAGCGTACCTGCGGGGGGCCTTCCCGGGGAGCTGTTTTTT
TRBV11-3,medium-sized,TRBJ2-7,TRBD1,CASSFGQGGIRNYEQYF,TGTGCCAGCAGCTTTGGACAGGGAGGTATTCGTAACTACGAGCAGTACTTC
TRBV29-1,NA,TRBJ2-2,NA,CSVGRGEGGELFF,TGCAGCGTTGGCAGGGGGGAAGGCGGGGAGCTGTTTTTT
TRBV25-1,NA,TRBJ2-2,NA,CASSEVGRATGELFF,TGTGCCAGCAGTGAAGTGGGCAGGGCCACCGGGGAGCTGTTTTTT
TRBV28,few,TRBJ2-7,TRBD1,CATEATGGMQYF,TGTGCCACCGAGGCGACAGGGGGCATGCAGTACTTC
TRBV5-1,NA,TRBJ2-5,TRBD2,CASSLSASGGETQYF,TGCGCCAGCAGCTTGTCGGCTAGCGGGGGTGAGACCCAGTACTTC